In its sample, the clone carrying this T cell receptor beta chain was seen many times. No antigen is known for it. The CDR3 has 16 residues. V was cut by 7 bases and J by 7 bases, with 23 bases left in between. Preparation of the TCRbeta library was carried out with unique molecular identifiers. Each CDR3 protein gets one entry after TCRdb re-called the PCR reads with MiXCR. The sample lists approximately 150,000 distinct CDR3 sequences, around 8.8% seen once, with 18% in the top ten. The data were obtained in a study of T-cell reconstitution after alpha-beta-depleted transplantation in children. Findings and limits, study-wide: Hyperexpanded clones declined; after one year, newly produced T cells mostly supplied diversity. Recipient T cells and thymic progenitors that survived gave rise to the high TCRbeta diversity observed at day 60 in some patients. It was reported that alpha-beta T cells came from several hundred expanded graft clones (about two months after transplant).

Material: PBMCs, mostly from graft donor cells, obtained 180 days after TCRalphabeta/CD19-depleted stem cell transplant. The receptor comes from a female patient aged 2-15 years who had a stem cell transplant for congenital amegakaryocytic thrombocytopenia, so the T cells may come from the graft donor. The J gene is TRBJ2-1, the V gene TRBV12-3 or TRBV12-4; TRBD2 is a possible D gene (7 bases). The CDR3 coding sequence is TGTGCCAGCACCCAAGTTTGGGGGGGCGATGATAATGAGCAGTTCTTC. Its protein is CASTQVWGGDDNEQFF.